Below are 8 T cell receptor beta chains sequenced from a single sample in a study of T cells after yellow fever vaccination. Via MiXCR, TCRdb re-called the 5' RACE reads, giving one row per CDR3 protein. This table holds 300,000 to 450,000 distinct CDR3 sequences, approximately 8% found once. The sequenced sample was PBMCs, obtained approximately 40 days after the first yellow fever vaccination. These TCRs come from a man younger than 30 who received the YFV17D yellow fever vaccine.

This clonotype came up many times. V gene TRBV24-1 combines with J gene TRBJ2-1; 7 nucleotides match TRBD2. After removal of 6 bases from V and 5 bases from J, the junction contained 3 bases not matched to a gene. Germline V CDR1 and CDR2: KGHDR, SFDVKD. The CDR3 loop spans 13 amino acids. This chain's CDR3 is CATSLGGNNEQFF. For the CDR3, the DNA is TGTGCCACCAGTTTGGGGGGGAACAATGAGCAGTTCTTC.

The rearrangement joins TRBV7-2 to TRBJ2-7, with D hard to call. The CDR3 length is 14 residues. V was pared by 0 bases and J by 8 bases, with 14 bases between. Per the germline V gene, CDR1 is SGHTA and CDR2 is FQGNSA. In nucleotides, the CDR3 is TGTGCCAGCAGCTTAGCGGGCGGATTTTCCCAGCAGTACTTC. It codes for CASSLAGGFSQQYF.

In its sample, this clonotype was seen a few times. The chain links TRBV29-1 to TRBJ2-5, with D maybe TRBD2 (6 bases). The CDR3 is 14 residues long. CDR1 SQVTM and CDR2 ANQGSEA come from the germline V gene. V was pared by 1 base and J by 5 bases, with 14 bases between. For the CDR3, the DNA is TGCAGCGTTGAAGGGGCCAGGGCGGGGGAGACCCAGTACTTC. This translates into CSVEGARAGETQYF.

The CDR3 sequence is CASSLLAGTGELFF. As DNA, the CDR3 is TGTGCCAGCAGCTTACTAGCGGGCACCGGGGAGCTGTTTTTT. V gene TRBV5-6 combines with J gene TRBJ2-2; TRBD2 matches 9 bases. From germline, CDR1 is SGHDT and CDR2 YYEEEE. The CDR3 sequence is 14 residues long. J gave up 4 bases and V 2 bases, and 0 bases lay outside the gene matches.

Note on this clonotype: Its ends do not fully match the called genes, so a read error is possible. The chain combines TRBV2 with TRBJ2-5, with D hard to call. Germline assignment: CDR1 SNHLY and CDR2 FYNNEI. The length of the CDR3 is 14 residues. CDR3 loop: CASGEVGWAETQYF. The CDR3 DNA sequence: TGTGCCAGCGGTGAAGTCGGCTGGGCAGAGACCCAGTACTTC.

In this sample, this clonotype turned up a few times. This rearrangement joins TRBV6-2 or TRBV6-3 to TRBJ1-6; weak D call: TRBD1 (5 bases). CDR1 is MNHEY, CDR2 SVGEGT, per germline. V lost 1 base and J lost 8, with 24 bases in between. The CDR3 loop spans 19 amino acids. CDR3 sequence: CASSYYGQGAVFGYSPLHF. CDR3 nucleotide sequence: TGTGCCAGCAGTTACTACGGCCAGGGAGCCGTCTTCGGATATTCACCCCTCCACTTT.

This clonotype has only a few counts. The J gene is TRBJ1-2, the V gene TRBV6-2 or TRBV6-3, with 7 bases lining up with TRBD1. Germline CDR1 reads MNHEY; CDR2 reads SVGEGT. J was trimmed by 2 bases and V by 7 bases; bases with no gene match: 10. The CDR3 has 15 residues. The CDR3 nucleotides are TGTGCCAGCACCGAAGACAGGGACAAGAACTATGGCTACACCTTC. Amino acid sequence: CASTEDRDKNYGYTF.

The chain combines TRBV7-9 with TRBJ2-7; 9 bases align to TRBD2. CDR1 and CDR2 (germline): SEHNR, FQNEAQ (reference sequence). The V segment lost 5 bases and the J segment 0 bases; nucleotides outside the gene matches: 11. The CDR3 is 17 amino acids. In nucleotides, the CDR3 is TGTGCCAGCAGCCCAGGATTTAGCGGGGGTTCCTCCTACGAGCAGTACTTC. Translation: CASSPGFSGGSSYEQYF. The variable domain in full, with the rest retrieved from reference TRBV7-9 and TRBJ2-7, is DTGVSQNPRHKITKRGQNVTFRCDPISEHNRLYWYRQTLGQGPEFLTYFQNEAQLEKSRLLSDRFSAERPKGSFSTLEIQRTEQGDSAMYLCASSPGFSGGSSYEQYFGPGTRLTVT.